This TCR beta chain is drawn from a study of monozygotic twins with cystic fibrosis. Points on this clone: Antigen specificity is unknown.

Study findings and constraints: Median Simpson clonality of 0.0095 suggested naive T cells predominated.

Sequencing used immunoSEQ multiplex PCR; TCRdb keeps in-frame clones, though not all of them. Counted here are approximately 34,000 clones, roughly 96% occurring once; the ten biggest clones make up around 0.17%. Germline V gene lookup returns CDR1 SEHNR and CDR2 FQNEAQ (reference sequence). This CDR3 spans 15 amino acids. Trimming removed 6 bases from V and 0 bases from J, with 13 bases in between. Sequencing was done on a sample of blood. The J gene is TRBJ2-3, the V gene TRBV7-9; a weak D match, TRBD1 (6 bases). This receptor was obtained from a girl aged 2-10 years with cystic fibrosis. CDR3 coding DNA: TGTGCCAGCAGTCCCGGACAGACTAGCACAGATACGCAGTATTTT. Its protein is CASSPGQTSTDTQYF. Complete variable domain (other parts from reference TRBV7-9 and TRBJ2-3): DTGVSQNPRHKITKRGQNVTFRCDPISEHNRLYWYRQTLGQGPEFLTYFQNEAQLEKSRLLSDRFSAERPKGSFSTLEIQRTEQGDSAMYLCASSPGQTSTDTQYFGPGTRLTVL.